These T cell receptor beta chains were read from a single sample in a study of T cells expressing NK-cell markers. From its re-call of the 5' RACE reads, TCRdb lists each CDR3 protein once, without DNA. The sample holds about 150,000 distinct CDR3 sequences. The source material was blood T cells: a sorted CD56 or NKG2C T cell subset, CD4+ or CD8+ T cells, or bulk PBMC T cells (not recorded which). Every receptor here comes from a man aged 18-70 years in good health. CDR3s include the opening cysteine and the closing phenylalanine or tryptophan.

v_call,j_call,cdr3_aa
TRBV5-4,TRBJ2-3,CASSLDPLIAGTDTQYF
TRBV7-9,TRBJ2-7,CASSLGSYEQYF
TRBV12-3/TRBV12-4,TRBJ2-3,CASSGTSGVGDTQYF
TRBV11-2,TRBJ2-3,CASSWGGDTQYF
TRBV10-3,TRBJ2-1,CAIAGEEGPAYNEQFF
TRBV10-3,TRBJ2-3,CAISTFTDGDRGRTDTQYF
TRBV12-3/TRBV12-4,TRBJ2-7,CASSLLTGASDRYEQYF
TRBV7-8,TRBJ2-1,CASRGGLAANNEQFF
TRBV27,TRBJ2-3,CASSSAGTDTQYF
TRBV6-1,TRBJ1-1,CASSEAVLRGAEAFF
TRBV5-6,TRBJ2-1,CASSWGTGTSYNEQFF
TRBV27,TRBJ2-1,CASRTHLSDEQFF
TRBV6-6,TRBJ1-5,CASSYEVPGPQHF
TRBV7-9,TRBJ2-4,CASSPPGGTGKNIQYF
TRBV20-1,TRBJ2-7,CSARDLAAGGPSYEQYF
TRBV13,TRBJ2-3,CASSMGGETDTQYF
TRBV9,TRBJ2-5,CASSDSGRPEETQYF
TRBV12-3/TRBV12-4,TRBJ1-1,CASSLGSAHTEAFF
TRBV19,TRBJ1-1,CASSISGTNTEAFF
TRBV18,TRBJ2-5,CASSYTRRQGKETQYF
TRBV29-1,TRBJ1-1,CSVRWGLNTEAFF
TRBV6-5,TRBJ2-3,CASSPTSGGTGTDTQYF
TRBV24-1,TRBJ2-5,CATSDPTSGGPYQETQYF
TRBV20-1,TRBJ2-7,CSARERDRVHEQYF
TRBV27,TRBJ2-5,CASSLSGTSGGETQYF
TRBV6-5,TRBJ2-7,CASSYSQGPVAYEQYF
TRBV20-1,TRBJ2-5,CSARDLGTSGGAFVETQYF
TRBV6-1,TRBJ2-5,CASTLLAGGQETQYF
TRBV19,TRBJ2-2,CASSSLAGYSGTGELFF
TRBV14,TRBJ2-3,CASSHPAGGTDTQYF
TRBV27,TRBJ1-1,CASHLITTSGHITEAFF
TRBV19,TRBJ2-3,CASSILGGGARDTQYF
TRBV4-1,TRBJ1-5,CASSQDLRLQPQHF
TRBV27,TRBJ2-1,CASSVSFPGAYNEQFF
TRBV5-6,TRBJ2-7,CASSHSTGDVGEQYF
TRBV5-6,TRBJ2-5,CASSSGLAGGLGETQYF
TRBV24-1,TRBJ1-2,CATSGITNNYGYTF
TRBV5-4,TRBJ2-3,CASSDLSGGADTQYF
TRBV3-1,TRBJ1-4,CASSQRYRGLEEIGKLFF
TRBV20-1,TRBJ1-5,CSALTGTGDQPQHF
TRBV3-1,TRBJ2-5,CASSQDQRAGTQYF
TRBV4-1,TRBJ1-4,CASSQVYPGQPNEKLFF
TRBV5-1,TRBJ2-7,CASSLGAGYEQYF
TRBV2,TRBJ1-4,CASSALGTTNEKLFF
TRBV2,TRBJ2-1,CASLPGLAGGEQFF
TRBV12-3/TRBV12-4,TRBJ2-2,CASSPGAYLARNANTGELFF
TRBV10-2,TRBJ2-5,CASSEGGGWETQYF
TRBV27,TRBJ1-2,CASSSRDSYGYTF
TRBV19,TRBJ1-1,CASSTIIAGAVAEAFF